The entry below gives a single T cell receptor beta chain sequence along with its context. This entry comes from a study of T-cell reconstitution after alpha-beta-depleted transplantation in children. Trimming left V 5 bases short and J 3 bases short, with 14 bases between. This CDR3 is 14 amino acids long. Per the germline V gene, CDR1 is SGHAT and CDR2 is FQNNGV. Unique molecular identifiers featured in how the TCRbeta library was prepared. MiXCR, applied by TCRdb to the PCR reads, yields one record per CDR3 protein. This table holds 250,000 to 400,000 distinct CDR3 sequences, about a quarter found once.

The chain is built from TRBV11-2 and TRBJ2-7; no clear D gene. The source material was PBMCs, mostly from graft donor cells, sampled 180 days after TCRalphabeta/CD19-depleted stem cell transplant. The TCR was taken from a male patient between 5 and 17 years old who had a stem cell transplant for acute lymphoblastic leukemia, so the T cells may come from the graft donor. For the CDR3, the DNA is TGTGCCAGCAGCCCTCTGGGCGGATTCTACGAGCAGTACTTC. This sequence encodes CASSPLGGFYEQYF.